What follows are 23 T cell receptor beta chains derived from one specimen sequenced in a study of beta chain features in type 1 diabetes. Overall study results and limits: Shortening of TCRB CDR3s, moderate but significant, appeared in all four CD4+ subsets of Type 1 diabetes patients.

The isolated RNA, all of it, was reverse transcribed, so expressed TCRB transcripts were what got sequenced. TCRdb's table, derived via immunoSEQ multiplex PCR, lists solely in-frame clones and lacks some. The sample includes tens of thousands of clones, 65% to 70% of them seen just once. The antigens these receptors bind are not known. The sequenced sample consisted of Tregs from blood. The receptor source for this set is a man under 40 with type 1 diabetes. Some clones in this sample may be carry-over from other donors' samples.

J is TRBJ2-3 and V is TRBV7-2, with a weak D call TRBD1 (5 bases). The germline gives CDR1 SGHTA, CDR2 FQGNSA. The CDR3 is 14 amino acids. V dropped 2 bases and J dropped 6 bases, with 12 bases sitting between them. The CDR3 DNA reads as TGTGCCAGCAGCTTAAACAGGTTGTCCGATACGCAGTATTTT. Translation gives CASSLNRLSDTQYF. The full variable domain, with the rest looked up from reference TRBV7-2 and TRBJ2-3, is GAGVSQSPSNKVTEKGKDVELRCDPISGHTALYWYRQSLGQGLEFLIYFQGNSAPDKSGLPSDRFSAERTGGSVSTLTIQRTQQEDSAVYLCASSLNRLSDTQYFGPGTRLTVL.

The J gene is TRBJ1-2, the V gene TRBV11-1, with 8 bases aligning to TRBD1. The CDR3 loop spans 14 amino acids. The V gene end was trimmed by 6 bases and the J gene end by 2 bases; junction bases not matched to a gene: 5. Germline CDR1 reads SGHAT; CDR2 reads FQDESV (reference sequence). CDR3 DNA sequence: TGTGCCAGCAGTGGACAGGGAGGGAACTATGGCTACACCTTC. Its translation: CASSGQGGNYGYTF.

In its sample, this clone was seen a few times. CDR3 sequence: CASSSGGTQYF. Written as DNA, the CDR3 is TGTGCCAGCAGTTCCGGGGGGACCCAGTACTTC. V usage is TRBV6-6 and J usage is TRBJ2-5; D may be TRBD2 (6 bases). The V end was cut by 4 bases, the J end by 7 bases, with 7 bases between. CDR1 is MNHNY, CDR2 SVGAGI, per germline (reference sequence). The CDR3 has 11 residues.

The chain couples TRBV4-2 to TRBJ1-1; D ambiguous. CDR3 size: 16 residues. V was pared by 0 bases and J by 6 bases, with 17 bases between. Looked up from germline, CDR1 is LGHNA and CDR2 is YNFKEQ. The CDR3 spells CASSQDLGRSGPEAFF. The CDR3 DNA reads as TGTGCCAGCAGCCAAGATTTAGGGAGGAGCGGGCCTGAAGCTTTCTTT.

This clone has just one count. V and J are TRBV7-9 and TRBJ1-1, with D perhaps matching TRBD1 (5 bases). The germline V gene has CDR1 SEHNR and CDR2 FQNEAQ (reference sequence). The CDR3 is 14 amino acids. V lost 2 bases to trimming and J lost 5 bases, with 12 bases between them. CDR3 region: CASSLRQRGTEAFF. The CDR3 DNA follows: TGTGCCAGCAGCTTAAGACAGCGGGGGACTGAAGCTTTCTTT.

The genes are TRBV27 and TRBJ1-6; the match to TRBD1 covers 11 bases. The CDR3 extends over 15 amino acids. The V gene's germline CDR1 is MNHEY and CDR2 SMNVEV (reference sequence). The V segment lost 6 bases and the J segment 9 bases; nucleotides outside the gene matches: 7. CDR3 in DNA: TGTGCCAGCAGCGCCGGGACAGGGGGAAGTTCACCCCTCCACTTT. Protein product: CASSAGTGGSSPLHF.

The rearrangement joins TRBV5-1 to TRBJ2-1, with a weak D call TRBD2 (6 bases). The CDR3 runs to 16 residues. Trimming took 4 bases from V and 0 from J, leaving 14 bases between them. CDR1 SGHRS and CDR2 YFSETQ come from the germline V gene. CDR3 DNA sequence: TGCGCCAGCAGCCAAAGTCGGGGGAGCTCCTACAATGAGCAGTTCTTC. This gives the protein CASSQSRGSSYNEQFF.

The gene calls are TRBV7-3 and TRBJ2-6; a possible D gene is TRBD2 (7 bases). With 5 bases removed from V and 2 bases from J, the gap between germline ends came to 13 bases. The germline V gene has CDR1 SGHTA and CDR2 FQGTGA. The CDR3 loop spans 16 amino acids. The CDR3 protein is CASSLRGATGANVLTF. The CDR3, as DNA: TGTGCCAGCAGCCTCCGGGGGGCTACTGGGGCCAACGTCCTGACTTTC.

The chain combines TRBV28 with TRBJ2-7; TRBD1 might be the D (6 bases). CDR1 MDHEN and CDR2 SYDVKM come from the germline V gene. Trimming took 4 bases from V and 2 from J, leaving 12 bases between them. The length of the CDR3 is 14 residues. The DNA of the CDR3 is TGTGCCAGCAGTTCCCCGGACAGAGCCTACGAGCAGTACTTC. Its protein is CASSSPDRAYEQYF.

The V and J genes are TRBV14 and TRBJ1-5; 7 nucleotides agree with TRBD1. The CDR3 is 18 amino acids. CDR1 is SGHDN, CDR2 FVKESK, per germline. With V trimmed by 2 bases and J by 0 bases, 10 bases remained unmatched. The CDR3 spells CASSQRGQGPNSNQPQHF. In DNA form, the CDR3 reads TGTGCCAGCAGCCAAAGGGGGCAGGGACCGAATAGCAATCAGCCCCAGCATTTT.

The genes are TRBV5-6 and TRBJ1-2; D is uncertain. V was cut by 7 bases and J by 0 bases, with 7 bases left in between. The germline V gene has CDR1 SGHDT and CDR2 YYEEEE. This CDR3 spans 12 amino acids. The CDR3 region is CASQRANYGYTF. The CDR3 region has the DNA TGTGCCAGCCAGAGGGCTAACTATGGCTACACCTTC.

In its sample, this clone was seen once. The CDR3 bases are TGTGCCAGCAGCTTACAGCCGTGGGAGAATTCACCCCTCCACTTT. Protein: CASSLQPWENSPLHF. The chain has TRBV7-2 and TRBJ1-6; D gene unclear. The CDR3 extends over 15 amino acids. Trimming shortened V by 2 bases and J by 7 bases, and 12 bases separated the two germline ends. CDR1 is SGHTA, CDR2 FQGNSA, per germline.

J is TRBJ1-6 and V is TRBV9; possibly TRBD1 for D (6 bases). Trimming took off 3 bases at V and 8 bases at J, with 15 bases between the two ends. The CDR3 is 15 residues long. Germline-derived CDR1 and CDR2 are SGDLS and YYNGEE. CDR3 amino acids: CASSGGQLRHSPLHF. CDR3 in DNA: TGTGCCAGCAGCGGCGGACAGTTGAGGCATTCACCCCTCCACTTT.

This chain connects TRBV7-9 to TRBJ1-2; a weak D match, TRBD1 (6 bases). The V and J ends lost 3 bases and 3 bases respectively, with 11 bases between them. Per germline, CDR1 SEHNR and CDR2 FQNEAQ (reference sequence). The CDR3 consists of 14 residues. The CDR3 sequence is CASSFWGPDYGYTF. The CDR3 coding sequence is TGTGCCAGCAGCTTTTGGGGGCCCGACTATGGCTACACCTTC.

This clone ranks as large (0.1 to 1%). The chain joins TRBV7-9 to TRBJ1-1; TRBD1 is a possible D gene (5 bases). Germline CDR1 reads SEHNR; CDR2 reads FQNEAQ (reference sequence). The V end lost 4 bases, the J end lost 0 bases, and 12 bases lay between the germline ends. This CDR3 is built from 15 residues. The CDR3 spells CASSSMGGVNTEAFF. DNA of the CDR3: TGTGCCAGCAGCTCGATGGGGGGGGTGAACACTGAAGCTTTCTTT.

The J gene is TRBJ2-5, the V gene TRBV7-8; the D is unclear. There are 15 residues in the CDR3. CDR1 SGHVS and CDR2 FQNEAQ come from the germline V gene. Trimming stripped 1 base from V and 3 bases from J, with 12 bases between. CDR3 coding DNA: TGTGCCAGCAGCTTAGTAGACACGGCCGAAGAGACCCAGTACTTC. Amino acids: CASSLVDTAEETQYF.

This clone showed up just a few times. Here the CDR3 reads CASKRERSPLHF. The CDR3 DNA is TGTGCCAGCAAAAGGGAGCGGTCACCCCTCCACTTT. V usage is TRBV6-1 and J usage is TRBJ1-6; D remains unclear. The CDR3 loop spans 12 amino acids. Looked up from germline, CDR1 is MNHNS and CDR2 is SASEGT. The V and J ends lost 7 bases and 10 bases respectively, with 11 bases between them.

The rearrangement uses TRBV5-1 and TRBJ2-7, with D perhaps TRBD2 (5 bases). The germline V and J ends were trimmed by 4 bases and 4 bases, with 12 bases remaining between them. In germline, CDR1 is SGHRS, CDR2 YFSETQ. There are 13 residues in the CDR3. CDR3 in amino acids: CASSPGSGYEQYF. The CDR3 nucleotides are TGCGCCAGCAGCCCTGGCTCGGGATACGAGCAGTACTTC.

This clone was seen a handful of times. The V gene is TRBV10-3, the J gene TRBJ1-1; no definite D call. The V end was cut by 0 bases, the J end by 0 bases, with 11 bases between. Germline CDR1 ENHRY, CDR2 SYGVKD. The CDR3 sequence is 16 residues long. The CDR3 coding sequence is TGTGCCATCAGTGAGTCGAGAGGAAGGATGAACACTGAAGCTTTCTTT. Protein: CAISESRGRMNTEAFF.

The chain recombines TRBV6-5 with TRBJ2-7; 8 bases line up with TRBD1. CDR3 length equals 14 residues. V was pared by 5 bases and J by 2 bases, with 5 bases of the junction left unmatched. Looked up from germline, CDR1 is MNHEY and CDR2 is SVGAGI. In DNA, the CDR3 is TGTGCCAGCAGTACAGACAGGGGACCCTACGAGCAGTACTTC. This sequence encodes CASSTDRGPYEQYF.

The CDR3 sequence is CASSLGLSRGTGELFF. The CDR3 DNA reads TGTGCCAGCAGCTTAGGGTTGAGTCGGGGCACCGGGGAGCTGTTTTTT. V is TRBV11-3 and J is TRBJ2-2, with TRBD2 as a possible D gene (5 bases). Trimming pared 1 base from V and 4 bases from J, leaving 13 bases between. From germline, CDR1 is SGHNT and CDR2 YENEEA. This CDR3 has 16 residues.

V is TRBV5-1 and J is TRBJ2-3; D is perhaps TRBD1 (6 bases). Germline lookup yields CDR1 SGHRS and CDR2 YFSETQ. The V end lost 1 base, the J end lost 2 bases, and 8 bases lay between the germline ends. The CDR3 contains 14 residues. CDR3 protein: CASSLTGPTDTQYF. DNA for the CDR3: TGCGCCAGCAGCTTGACAGGGCCCACAGATACGCAGTATTTT.

This clone turned up a few times. The rearrangement joins TRBV29-1 to TRBJ2-4; TRBD2 matches 10 bases. In germline, CDR1 is SQVTM, CDR2 ANQGSEA. The V and J ends lost 2 bases and 7 bases, in that order; junction bases with no gene match: 5. The CDR3 spans 14 residues. The DNA for the CDR3 is TGCAGCGTTGAACTCCTAGCGGGGGTGAACATTCAGTACTTC. This encodes CSVELLAGVNIQYF.